Shown below are 20 T cell receptor beta chains from a single sample sequenced in a study of T cell responses to AZD1222 COVID-19 vaccine. Profiling relied on immunoSEQ multiplex PCR, and the TCRdb table lists in-frame clones only, not all of them. The sample lists approximately 200,000 clones, 94% occurring once. Sequences were derived from peripheral blood, sampled on day 0 of AZD1222 vaccination. These receptors were taken from an adult in good health.

The chain links TRBV4-1 to TRBJ2-7; 9 nucleotides agree with TRBD2. The V and J ends lost 2 bases and 2 bases, in that order; junction bases with no gene match: 4. Germline values: CDR1 MGHRA, CDR2 YSYEKL. This CDR3 has 15 amino acids. CDR3 loop: CASSQRLAATYEQYF. CDR3 DNA: TGCGCCAGCAGCCAAAGACTAGCGGCAACCTACGAGCAGTACTTC.

The chain is built from TRBV7-8 and TRBJ1-1; no clear D gene. This CDR3 contains 17 residues. Trimming left V 1 base short and J 1 base short, with 16 bases between. Germline V gene data show CDR1 as SGHVS and CDR2 as FQNEAQ. CDR3 loop: CASSLGLWWGGNTEAFF. Here the CDR3 DNA reads TGTGCCAGCAGCTTAGGGCTCTGGTGGGGTGGGAACACTGAAGCTTTCTTT.

This clone was counted a single time. The chain joins TRBV7-6 to TRBJ1-2; D is perhaps TRBD1 (5 bases). The CDR3 is 15 residues long. The V end lost 3 bases, the J end lost 2 bases, and 13 bases lay between the germline ends. Germline V lookup: CDR1 SGHVS, CDR2 FNYEAQ. This CDR3 is CASSFSGGRNYGYTF. Here the CDR3 DNA reads TGTGCCAGCAGCTTCAGCGGGGGACGCAACTATGGCTACACCTTC.

The V and J genes are TRBV5-4 and TRBJ2-7; 12 bases map to TRBD1. This CDR3 spans 18 amino acids. V lost 1 base, J lost 3 bases, and 11 bases stayed unmatched. Germline-derived CDR1 and CDR2 are SGHNT and YYREEE (reference sequence). The CDR3 DNA reads as TGTGCCAGCAGCTTGTGGGACAGGGGGCTGAGAGGTGTCTACGAGCAGTACTTC. Residues: CASSLWDRGLRGVYEQYF.

The V gene is TRBV27, the J gene TRBJ2-3, with 14 bases identical to TRBD2. CDR3 size: 19 residues. With V trimmed by 3 bases and J by 1 base, 9 bases remained unmatched. In germline, CDR1 is MNHEY, CDR2 SMNVEV (reference sequence). For the CDR3, the DNA is TGTGCCAGCAGTTTGAGACGGACTAGCGGGAGGATAGGCACAGATACGCAGTATTTT. Translated: CASSLRRTSGRIGTDTQYF.

The V and J genes are TRBV10-3 and TRBJ1-5; D is unclear. The ends were cut back, 4 bases at V and 3 bases at J, with 7 bases in the middle. Germline V CDR1 and CDR2: ENHRY, SYGVKD. The CDR3 totals 13 residues. CDR3 in amino acids: CAISGATNQPQHF. The CDR3 DNA reads as TGTGCCATCAGTGGAGCAACCAATCAGCCCCAGCATTTT.

The gene calls are TRBV5-6 and TRBJ1-1, with D unclear. Germline values: CDR1 SGHDT, CDR2 YYEEEE. Between the trimmed V and J ends, which lost 5 bases and 3 bases, there was a span of 8 bases. This CDR3 spans 12 amino acids. CDR3 sequence: CASSMGDTEAFF. CDR3 DNA sequence: TGTGCCAGCAGTATGGGAGACACTGAAGCTTTCTTT.

The chain employs TRBV7-2 and TRBJ2-3; 7 bases match TRBD1. This CDR3 region has 16 residues. Trimming at V came to 5 bases and at J to 0 bases, leaving 8 bases not matched to a gene. Germline loops: CDR1 SGHTA, CDR2 FQGNSA. CDR3: CASSARGGQSTDTQYF. As DNA, the CDR3 is TGTGCCAGCAGCGCCCGTGGGGGACAGAGCACAGATACGCAGTATTTT.

This clone was detected only a few times. J is TRBJ1-6 and V is TRBV30, with 8 nucleotides matching TRBD1. This CDR3 has 15 residues. V was pared by 0 bases and J by 7 bases, with 5 bases of the junction left unmatched. Germline lookup yields CDR1 GTSNPN and CDR2 SVGIG (reference sequence). The CDR3 is CAWSVQGVRNSPLHF. For the CDR3, the DNA is TGTGCCTGGAGTGTACAGGGGGTAAGGAATTCACCCCTCCACTTT.

This clone came up once. This chain links TRBV19 with TRBJ1-2, with 10 bases matching TRBD1. V gave up 5 bases and J gave up 14 bases; unmatched junction bases: 17. This CDR3 spans 15 amino acids. Per the germline V gene, CDR1 is LNHDA and CDR2 is SQIVND (reference sequence). CDR3 coding DNA: TGTGCCAGTAGTTCCCCCGGACAGGGGGGCGATCGAGGGACCTTC. This translates into CASSSPGQGGDRGTF.

The chain combines TRBV5-6 with TRBJ2-7; the D is unclear. From germline, CDR1 is SGHDT and CDR2 YYEEEE. V lost 0 bases, J lost 7 bases, and 8 bases lay in between. The CDR3 is made up of 12 amino acids. The CDR3 DNA reads as TGTGCCAGCAGCTTGGGACTGTCGGAGCAGTACTTC. Encoded protein: CASSLGLSEQYF.

V and J are TRBV28 and TRBJ1-2, with 8 bases that match TRBD1. The CDR3 is 12 residues long. V was pared by 7 bases and J by 2 bases, with 0 bases of the junction left unmatched. Germline values: CDR1 MDHEN, CDR2 SYDVKM. The CDR3, as DNA: TGTGCCAGCAACAGGGGGAACTATGGCTACACCTTC. Translating it yields CASNRGNYGYTF.

The chain recombines TRBV12-3 or TRBV12-4 with TRBJ1-6, with D tentatively TRBD1 (5 bases). V was trimmed by 8 bases and J by 10 bases, leaving 12 bases between them. This CDR3 is 12 amino acids long. The CDR3 loop is CASASGTSPLHF. In nucleotides, the CDR3 is TGTGCCAGCGCGTCGGGGACGTCACCCCTCCACTTT.

The chain recombines TRBV5-4 with TRBJ2-2, with 14 bases fitting TRBD2. J lost 3 bases, V lost 5 bases, and 12 bases had no gene match. The CDR3 is 19 amino acids. Germline values: CDR1 SGHNT, CDR2 YYREEE (reference sequence). CDR3 DNA: TGTGCCAGCAGTTTGAAGGGACTAGCGGGAGTGACGCACACCGGGGAGCTGTTTTTT. This translates into CASSLKGLAGVTHTGELFF.

The chain joins TRBV7-2 to TRBJ2-1; perhaps TRBD1 as D (6 bases). From germline, CDR1 is SGHTA and CDR2 FQGNSA. The CDR3 totals 15 residues. V dropped 1 base and J dropped 2 bases, with 9 bases sitting between them. Here the CDR3 DNA reads TGTGCCAGCAGCTTAGAGGGACACCCCTACAATGAGCAGTTCTTC. As protein: CASSLEGHPYNEQFF.

The chain links TRBV12-3 or TRBV12-4 to TRBJ1-1; D is possibly TRBD1 (5 bases). Trimming took 6 bases from V and 1 from J, leaving 9 bases between them. This CDR3 spans 13 amino acids. For the CDR3, the DNA is TGTGCCAGCAGCGCCGGGGGGAACACTGAAGCTTTCTTT. Its protein product is CASSAGGNTEAFF.

This clone was observed once. The J gene is TRBJ1-1, the V gene TRBV3-1 (or the pseudogene TRBV3-2), with D perhaps TRBD1 (5 bases). The CDR3 contains 13 residues. V lost 0 bases and J 8 bases, leaving 10 bases between the germline ends. Looked up from germline, CDR1 is LGHDT and CDR2 is YNNKEL (reference sequence). Here the CDR3 reads CASSQEDGAEAFF. CDR3 nucleotides: TGTGCCAGCAGCCAAGAAGATGGGGCGGAAGCTTTCTTT.

The chain joins TRBV10-1 to TRBJ1-2; D gene ambiguous. The V end was cut by 8 bases, the J end by 6 bases, with 4 bases between. The CDR3 runs 9 residues. Germline loops: CDR1 WNHNN, CDR2 SYGVQD (reference sequence). The CDR3 DNA reads TGCGCCAGCTTGGATGGCTACACCTTC. Its protein is CASLDGYTF.

The chain joins TRBV18 to TRBJ2-7, with 8 bases that match TRBD2. From germline, CDR1 is KGHSH and CDR2 LQKENI. The CDR3 extends over 18 amino acids. The V gene end was trimmed by 3 bases and the J gene end by 2 bases; junction bases not matched to a gene: 15. The CDR3 DNA reads as TGTGCCAGCTCACCTTCGGGCGGTAGCGGGGCCAGGCCCTACGAGCAGTACTTC. This codes for CASSPSGGSGARPYEQYF.

The V gene is TRBV10-3, the J gene TRBJ1-1; D might be TRBD1 (5 bases). V was clipped by 7 bases and J by 0 bases, with 21 bases between them. Per germline, CDR1 ENHRY and CDR2 SYGVKD. The length of the CDR3 is 17 residues. The CDR3 nucleotides read TGTGCCATCAAACCTGGGGCGGGAGGGAATATGAACACTGAAGCTTTCTTT. Its protein product is CAIKPGAGGNMNTEAFF.